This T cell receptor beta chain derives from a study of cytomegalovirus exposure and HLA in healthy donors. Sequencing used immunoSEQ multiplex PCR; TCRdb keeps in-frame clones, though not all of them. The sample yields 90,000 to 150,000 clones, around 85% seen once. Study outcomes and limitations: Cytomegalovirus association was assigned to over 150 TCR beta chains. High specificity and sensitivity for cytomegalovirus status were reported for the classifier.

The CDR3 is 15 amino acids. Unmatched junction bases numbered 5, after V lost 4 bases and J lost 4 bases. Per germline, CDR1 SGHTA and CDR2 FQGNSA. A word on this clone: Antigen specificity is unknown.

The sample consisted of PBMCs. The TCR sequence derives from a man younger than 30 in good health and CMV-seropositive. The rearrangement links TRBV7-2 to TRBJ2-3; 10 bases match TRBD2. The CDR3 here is CASSSSGGASDTQYF. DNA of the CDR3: TGTGCCAGCAGCTCGAGCGGGGGGGCATCAGATACGCAGTATTTT.